These 30 T cell receptor beta chains came from one sample sequenced in a study of CD8 T cells in Susac syndrome. cDNA came from approximately 0.5 to 1 ug RNA primed by random hexamers. TCRdb re-derived calls from the immunoSEQ multiplex PCR reads in MiXCR, one entry per CDR3 protein. This table holds 150,000 to 200,000 distinct CDR3 sequences, around 90% found once. Source material: CD4+ T cells from PBMCs. The receptors shown here come from a human donor with Susac syndrome.

This clonotype was counted between two and nine times. This rearrangement joins TRBV7-6 to TRBJ2-1, with no clear D. Trimming removed 1 base at V and 1 base at J, with 2 bases between. In germline, CDR1 is SGHVS, CDR2 FNYEAQ. The CDR3 runs 13 residues. CDR3 bases: TGTGCCAGCAGCTTAGAGTCCTACAATGAGCAGTTCTTC. Translated, it gives CASSLESYNEQFF.

This chain uses TRBV6-1 with TRBJ2-7; 7 positions agree with TRBD2. The ends lost 6 bases at V and 3 bases at J; junction bases unmatched: 2. Germline lookup yields CDR1 MNHNS and CDR2 SASEGT. The CDR3 is made up of 12 amino acids. In DNA, the CDR3 is TGTGCCAGCAGATCTAGCGGCTACGAGCAGTACTTC. Protein product: CASRSSGYEQYF.

In nucleotides, the CDR3 is TGTGCCAGCAGCCAAGATCCTAGCGGGGGCCAAGAGACCCAGTACTTC. Translating it yields CASSQDPSGGQETQYF. The gene calls are TRBV3-1 and TRBJ2-5; 10 bases align to TRBD2. J was trimmed by 1 base and V by 0 bases; bases with no gene match: 2. This CDR3 has 16 residues. CDR1 is LGHDT and CDR2 is YNNKEL in the germline V gene (reference sequence).

This rearrangement joins TRBV19 to TRBJ2-2; D is unclear. Germline CDR1 reads LNHDA; CDR2 reads SQIVND (reference sequence). This CDR3 is built from 11 residues. Trimming stripped 5 bases from V and 4 bases from J, with 2 bases between. The CDR3 sequence: CASSSTGELFF. CDR3 bases: TGTGCCAGTAGTTCCACCGGGGAGCTGTTTTTT.

V gene TRBV28 combines with J gene TRBJ2-1, with D perhaps TRBD2 (5 bases). Germline CDR1 is MDHEN and CDR2 is SYDVKM. V lost 7 bases to trimming and J lost 9 bases, with 16 bases between them. This CDR3 contains 13 residues. The CDR3 reads CASTSTLSGEQFF. CDR3 in DNA: TGTGCCAGCACTAGCACCCTTTCGGGTGAGCAGTTCTTC.

This clonotype was detected only once. The V call is TRBV29-1, the J call TRBJ1-1, with 7 positions matching TRBD1. V lost 6 bases to trimming and J lost 4 bases; unmatched junction nucleotides: 11. The CDR3 sequence is 14 residues long. Germline CDR1 is SQVTM and CDR2 is ANQGSEA. Here the CDR3 DNA reads TGCAGCGTGCGACAGGGAAGAGGGGGCACTGAAGCTTTCTTT. It translates to CSVRQGRGGTEAFF.

The genes are TRBV10-3 and TRBJ2-5; perhaps TRBD1 as D (5 bases). This CDR3 contains 13 residues. Trimming removed 6 bases from V and 1 base from J, with 9 bases in between. The germline V gene has CDR1 ENHRY and CDR2 SYGVKD. The CDR3 reads CAISPDTQETQYF. The CDR3 nucleotides read TGTGCCATCAGCCCGGACACCCAAGAGACCCAGTACTTC.

The V call is TRBV12-3 or TRBV12-4, the J call TRBJ2-3, with TRBD1 identical over 7 bases. The CDR3 runs to 15 residues. J lost 0 bases, V lost 6 bases, and 6 bases had no gene match. The DNA for the CDR3 is TGTGCCAGCAGAAACCGGGACAGCAGCACAGATACGCAGTATTTT. It codes for CASRNRDSSTDTQYF.

A single count supports this clonotype. The rearrangement uses TRBV20-1 and TRBJ1-1; D remains ambiguous. V dropped 5 bases and J dropped 3 bases, with 10 bases sitting between them. The V gene's germline CDR1 is DFQATT and CDR2 SNEGSKA (reference sequence). CDR3 length: 12 amino acids. CDR3 DNA: TGCAGTGCTGGAGCCTGGGACACTGAAGCTTTCTTT. Amino acid sequence: CSAGAWDTEAFF.

The chain combines TRBV15 with TRBJ1-1; 7 bases are shared with TRBD1. Germline CDR1 is LNHNV and CDR2 is YYDKDF (reference sequence). V was pared by 2 bases and J by 1 base, with 7 bases of the junction left unmatched. This CDR3 is built from 16 residues. CDR3 coding DNA: TGTGCCACCAGCAGACTCCGGACAGGCCCGAACACTGAAGCTTTCTTT. This translates into CATSRLRTGPNTEAFF.

The chain recombines TRBV4-1 with TRBJ2-2, with 7 positions matching TRBD1. Germline-derived CDR1 and CDR2 are MGHRA and YSYEKL. V was clipped by 0 bases and J by 5 bases; unmatched bases: 9. The CDR3 is 17 amino acids. The CDR3 protein is CASSQDPTGSDTGELFF. CDR3 nucleotides: TGCGCCAGCAGCCAAGATCCGACAGGGTCCGATACCGGGGAGCTGTTTTTT.

The count of this clonotype is one. J is TRBJ1-6 and V is TRBV7-9; TRBD1 aligns across 10 bases. This CDR3 contains 13 residues. Losses at the gene ends were 8 bases for V and 8 bases for J; bases not matched to a gene: 3. Germline-derived CDR1 and CDR2 are SEHNR and FQNEAQ (reference sequence). As DNA, the CDR3 is TGTGCCAGCTTGGGGACAGGGGATTCACCCCTCCACTTT. Protein sequence: CASLGTGDSPLHF.

This sequence joins TRBV20-1 and TRBJ2-1; the D call may be TRBD1 or TRBD2 (5 bases each). Trimming removed 4 bases at V and 2 bases at J, with 18 bases between. The CDR3 is 16 amino acids. Germline V gives CDR1 DFQATT, CDR2 SNEGSKA (reference sequence). The DNA for the CDR3 is TGCAGTGCTATTTCTCGGGGCACCAGTACCTACAATGAGCAGTTCTTC. Amino acids: CSAISRGTSTYNEQFF.

In nucleotides, the CDR3 is TGCGCCAGCAGCCCAGCTGACAGAGACTATGGCTACACCTTC. Amino acid sequence: CASSPADRDYGYTF. The chain recombines TRBV5-1 with TRBJ1-2, with a possible D match to TRBD1 (5 bases). CDR1 and CDR2 (germline): SGHRS, YFSETQ. The ends were cut back, 4 bases at V and 3 bases at J, with 13 bases in the middle. This CDR3 contains 14 residues. The complete variable domain, with remaining parts taken from reference TRBV5-1 and TRBJ1-2, reads KAGVTQTPRYLIKTRGQQVTLSCSPISGHRSVSWYQQTPGQGLQFLFEYFSETQRNKGNFPGRFSGRQFSNSRSEMNVSTLELGDSALYLCASSPADRDYGYTFGSGTRLTVV.

This chain joins TRBV19 and TRBJ2-2; unclear D gene. The germline V gene has CDR1 LNHDA and CDR2 SQIVND (reference sequence). Trimming removed 6 bases from V and 0 bases from J, with 5 bases in between. The CDR3 totals 13 residues. The CDR3 sequence is CASSASNTGELFF. CDR3 nucleotides: TGTGCCAGTAGCGCCTCGAACACCGGGGAGCTGTTTTTT.

This chain connects TRBV20-1 to TRBJ1-1; possibly TRBD1 for D (6 bases). Trimming stripped 2 bases from V and 4 bases from J, with 17 bases between. CDR1 DFQATT and CDR2 SNEGSKA come from the germline V gene (reference sequence). The CDR3 runs to 15 residues. The DNA for the CDR3 is TGCAGTGCTAGAACGGACAGAACCATGCCCACTGAAGCTTTCTTT. Translating it yields CSARTDRTMPTEAFF.

The count of this clonotype is one. V is TRBV20-1 and J is TRBJ2-3, with 8 bases identical to TRBD1. Losses at the gene ends were 5 bases for V and 5 bases for J; bases not matched to a gene: 3. CDR1 DFQATT and CDR2 SNEGSKA come from the germline V gene (reference sequence). The CDR3 covers 12 residues. The CDR3 protein is CSALGQGDTQYF. CDR3 DNA sequence: TGCAGTGCTCTTGGACAGGGAGATACGCAGTATTTT.

The V and J genes are TRBV28 and TRBJ2-3; the match to TRBD1 covers 9 bases. The CDR3 sequence is 15 residues long. V was clipped by 6 bases and J by 5 bases; unmatched bases: 9. Germline lookup yields CDR1 MDHEN and CDR2 SYDVKM. The CDR3 DNA follows: TGTGCCAGCAGAGGTGCACAGGGGGCAGGAGATACGCAGTATTTT. As protein: CASRGAQGAGDTQYF.

The chain carries TRBV21-1 and TRBJ2-5; the table calls TRBD1, which could not be checked here. TRBV21-1 is a documented pseudogene. This CDR3 is built from 15 residues. CDR3 amino acids: CASSIRDRGRETQYF. The CDR3 nucleotides are TGTGCCAGCAGCATCCGGGACAGGGGACGAGAGACCCAGTACTTC.

The chain uses TRBV6-1 and TRBJ2-1, with a weak D call TRBD2 (5 bases). The germline V and J ends were trimmed by 11 bases and 5 bases, with 19 bases remaining between them. The CDR3 contains 14 residues. CDR1 is MNHNS and CDR2 is SASEGT in the germline V gene. For the CDR3, the DNA is TGTGCCTCCCAACTAGTTCTCAGAGACAATGAGCAGTTCTTC. This translates into CASQLVLRDNEQFF.

This sequence joins TRBV6-5 and TRBJ2-7; no firm D call. Germline V gene sequence: CDR1 MNHEY, CDR2 SVGAGI. The CDR3 contains 15 residues. V lost 0 bases to trimming and J lost 0 bases, with 9 bases between them. The CDR3 nucleotides read TGTGCCAGCAGTTACTCAGAGAAAAACTCCTACGAGCAGTACTTC. It encodes CASSYSEKNSYEQYF.

The chain couples TRBV10-3 to TRBJ2-5; D is undetermined. The V and J ends lost 0 bases and 5 bases respectively, with 4 bases between them. This CDR3 has 12 amino acids. Germline assignment: CDR1 ENHRY and CDR2 SYGVKD. The CDR3, as DNA: TGTGCCATCAGTGAGTCGAGGGAGACCCAGTACTTC. This codes for CAISESRETQYF.

The chain uses TRBV12-3 or TRBV12-4 and TRBJ1-1; 9 nucleotides match TRBD1. V shed 5 bases, J shed 6 bases, and the junction held 7 bases outside the gene matches. CDR3 size: 14 residues. CDR3 sequence: CASSAGQGRAEAFF. The CDR3 bases are TGTGCCAGCAGTGCCGGACAGGGGAGGGCTGAAGCTTTCTTT.

The CDR3 reads CASSPLTSGLDNEQFF. CDR3 DNA: TGTGCCAGCAGCCCCCTTACTAGCGGCCTTGACAATGAGCAGTTCTTC. This rearrangement joins TRBV28 to TRBJ2-1, with 8 bases fitting TRBD2. CDR1 is MDHEN and CDR2 is SYDVKM in the germline V gene. The CDR3 is made up of 16 amino acids. V was clipped by 6 bases and J by 5 bases; unmatched bases: 12.

The rearrangement joins TRBV28 to TRBJ1-4; D not certain. Germline lookup yields CDR1 MDHEN and CDR2 SYDVKM. Trimming removed 7 bases from V and 8 bases from J, with 14 bases in between. The CDR3 sequence is 13 residues long. The CDR3 DNA reads TGTGCCAGCACCGGAGAGTGGGGAGAAAAACTGTTTTTT. This codes for CASTGEWGEKLFF.

This clonotype was recorded only once. This chain links TRBV20-1 with TRBJ1-2; D remains unclear. CDR3 length: 15 amino acids. With 0 bases removed from V and 4 bases from J, the gap between germline ends came to 15 bases. Germline V gene lookup returns CDR1 DFQATT and CDR2 SNEGSKA (reference sequence). The CDR3, as DNA: TGCAGTGCTAGAGATCCACGTTCCACGGTCTATGGCTACACCTTC. This sequence encodes CSARDPRSTVYGYTF.

The chain recombines TRBV27 with TRBJ2-7; tentative D call: TRBD1 (6 bases). CDR1 and CDR2 (germline): MNHEY, SMNVEV (reference sequence). V lost 5 bases and J 2 bases, leaving 13 bases between the germline ends. The CDR3 runs 14 residues. CDR3 sequence reads: CASSLRGNPYEQYF. CDR3 bases: TGTGCCAGCAGTCTCAGGGGTAACCCCTACGAGCAGTACTTC.

The chain combines TRBV29-1 with TRBJ2-7; the D gene is possibly TRBD2 (6 bases). The V gene lost 4 bases and the J gene lost 3 bases, with 13 bases spanning the gap. Germline V gene lookup returns CDR1 SQVTM and CDR2 ANQGSEA. The CDR3 spans 13 residues. The DNA of the CDR3 is TGCAGCGTTGTTCGGGCAGCGGGCTACGAGCAGTACTTC. Its protein is CSVVRAAGYEQYF.

The chain joins TRBV25-1 to TRBJ2-1, with 7 bases fitting TRBD2. The CDR3 loop spans 16 amino acids. Germline trimming cut 3 bases from V and 1 base from J; bases unmatched to any gene: 6. The germline V gene has CDR1 MGHDK and CDR2 SYGVNS. The CDR3 nucleotides are TGTGCCAGCAGTGACGTTGCGGGAGTGTCCTACAATGAGCAGTTCTTC. Protein sequence: CASSDVAGVSYNEQFF.

The gene calls are TRBV7-3 and TRBJ2-1; 8 bases agree with TRBD2. The CDR3 spans 14 residues. In germline, CDR1 is SGHTA, CDR2 FQGTGA. Losses at the gene ends were 4 bases for V and 4 bases for J; bases not matched to a gene: 3. The CDR3 loop reads CASSSPGGYNEQFF. In nucleotides, the CDR3 is TGTGCCAGCAGCTCGCCGGGGGGGTACAATGAGCAGTTCTTC.